The clone carrying this T cell receptor (beta chain) was seen a handful of times. Antigen: not known. The entry originates in a study of blood T cells in healthy people across ages. Study findings and constraints: Bulk PBMC profiling left naive and antigen-experienced comparisons inconclusive.

Alongside a J-beta primer mix, a sample-barcoded 5' primer served in a second PCR lasting about 6 to 11 cycles. TCRdb fed the 5' RACE reads into MiXCR, producing one record per CDR3 protein. The table lists roughly 860,000 distinct CDR3 sequences, 62% of them singletons. This receptor was identified in a man aged 25-45 years in good health. Sequenced: blood.

In nucleotides, the CDR3 is TGCGCCAGCAGCTTGTCTCCTTTCACCACAGATACGCAGTATTTT. It specifies CASSLSPFTTDTQYF. This chain links TRBV5-1 with TRBJ2-3; D uncertain. CDR3 size: 15 residues. The ends were cut back, 1 base at V and 2 bases at J, with 11 bases in the middle. Germline CDR1 reads SGHRS; CDR2 reads YFSETQ.